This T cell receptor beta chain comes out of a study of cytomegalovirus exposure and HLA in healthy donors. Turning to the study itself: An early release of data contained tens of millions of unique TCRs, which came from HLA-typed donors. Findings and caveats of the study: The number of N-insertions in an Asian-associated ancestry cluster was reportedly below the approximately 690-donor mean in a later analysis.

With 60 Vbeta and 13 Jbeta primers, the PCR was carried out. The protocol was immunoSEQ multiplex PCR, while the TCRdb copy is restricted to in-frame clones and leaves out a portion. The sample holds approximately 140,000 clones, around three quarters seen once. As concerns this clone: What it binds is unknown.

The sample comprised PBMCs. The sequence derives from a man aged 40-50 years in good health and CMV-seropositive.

CDR3 sequence (DNA): TGTGCCAGCAGCCAGGACTTCGGGGGGGAATCATCCTACGAGCAGTACTTC. Encoded protein: CASSQDFGGESSYEQYF. The V and J genes are TRBV5-4 and TRBJ2-7, with TRBD2 matching over 8 bases. The germline gives CDR1 SGHNT, CDR2 YYREEE (reference sequence). Trimming at V came to 4 bases and at J to 1 base, leaving 13 bases not matched to a gene. The CDR3 totals 17 residues.